The 15 T cell receptor beta chains listed next were all sequenced from one sample in a study of T cell responses to AZD1222 COVID-19 vaccine. Sequenced by immunoSEQ multiplex PCR; TCRdb stores in-frame clones only, minus some. The sample includes some 200,000 clones, approximately 93% of them seen just once. The sample in question was peripheral blood, obtained 28 days after the second AZD1222 dose. Every receptor here comes from an adult who received the AZD1222 COVID-19 vaccine.

The chain uses TRBV3-1 (or the pseudogene TRBV3-2) and TRBJ2-3; D is unclear. CDR1 is LGHDT, CDR2 YNNKEL, per germline (reference sequence). V was pared by 10 bases and J by 4 bases, with 9 bases between. There are 11 residues in the CDR3. CDR3 sequence (DNA): TGTGCCATATCCTGGGCAGATACGCAGTATTTT. Protein sequence: CAISWADTQYF.

This rearrangement joins TRBV5-4 to TRBJ2-1; no firm D call. The CDR3 contains 15 residues. V was clipped by 4 bases and J by 9 bases, with 20 bases between them. Germline V gene lookup returns CDR1 SGHNT and CDR2 YYREEE (reference sequence). CDR3 DNA sequence: TGTGCCAGCAGCCCGGATCCAGGCAGGCCGGTTGAGCAGTTCTTC. Translated: CASSPDPGRPVEQFF.

This clone came up once. The chain has TRBV10-3 and TRBJ2-7, with unresolved D. The V end was cut by 10 bases, the J end by 4 bases, with 29 bases between. CDR3 length: 17 amino acids. CDR1 and CDR2 (germline): ENHRY, SYGVKD. CDR3 residues: CASSRLGTAIYNYEQYF. The CDR3 region has the DNA TGTGCCAGTTCTCGATTGGGTACCGCCATATATAATTACGAGCAGTACTTC.

This clone was detected only once. The chain has TRBV9 and TRBJ1-1; tentative D call: TRBD1 (5 bases). V was shortened by 3 bases and J by 6 bases, with 12 bases between the two germline ends. CDR1 is SGDLS, CDR2 YYNGEE, per germline. The CDR3 runs to 13 residues. The CDR3 region is CASSEGYWSEAFF. Here the CDR3 DNA reads TGTGCCAGCAGCGAGGGGTATTGGTCTGAAGCTTTCTTT.

CDR3 in amino acids: CATLDRGLSNEQFF. The CDR3, as DNA: TGTGCCACCCTAGACAGGGGGCTCAGTAATGAGCAGTTCTTC. The chain joins TRBV19 to TRBJ2-1; 10 bases map to TRBD1. CDR3 length: 14 residues. Trimming took 10 bases from V and 7 from J; bases not matched to a gene: 10. Germline V gives CDR1 LNHDA, CDR2 SQIVND (reference sequence). The whole variable domain, remainder taken from reference TRBV19 and TRBJ2-1, is DGGITQSPKYLFRKEGQNVTLSCEQNLNHDAMYWYRQDPGQGLRLIYYSQIVNDFQKGDIAEGYSVSREKKESFPLTVTSAQKNPTAFYLCATLDRGLSNEQFFGPGTRLTVL.

This chain joins TRBV28 and TRBJ2-5, with D possibly TRBD1 on 6 matching bases. V was clipped by 7 bases and J by 7 bases, with 28 bases between them. This CDR3 spans 17 amino acids. Looked up from germline, CDR1 is MDHEN and CDR2 is SYDVKM. Here the CDR3 reads CASTKVPDSSRGGTQYF. The CDR3 DNA reads TGTGCCAGCACCAAGGTGCCGGACAGCTCCCGAGGGGGGACCCAGTACTTC.

This clone was counted once. The rearrangement links TRBV20-1 to TRBJ1-1; D may be TRBD1 (6 bases). V lost 3 bases and J lost 5, with 13 bases in between. CDR1 is DFQATT and CDR2 is SNEGSKA in the germline V gene (reference sequence). The CDR3 is made up of 13 amino acids. Here the CDR3 reads CSASSGGRTEAFF. CDR3 coding DNA: TGCAGTGCTAGTAGCGGGGGCAGGACTGAAGCTTTCTTT.

This sequence joins TRBV28 and TRBJ2-7, with D unclear. Germline CDR1 and CDR2: MDHEN and SYDVKM. V gave up 4 bases and J gave up 3 bases, with 10 bases separating them. This CDR3 has 13 residues. The CDR3 is CASSSPSVYEQYF. The CDR3 nucleotides read TGTGCCAGCAGTTCCCCTTCGGTCTACGAGCAGTACTTC.

This sequence joins TRBV5-1 and TRBJ2-7; weak D call: TRBD2 (6 bases). This CDR3 spans 16 amino acids. Deletions cut 4 bases from V and 1 base from J, with 18 bases between. Germline values: CDR1 SGHRS, CDR2 YFSETQ. CDR3 loop: CASSLGVSGLSYEQYF. In DNA, the CDR3 is TGCGCCAGCAGCCTGGGAGTGAGCGGGCTATCCTACGAGCAGTACTTC.

This clone was counted between two and nine times. The genes are TRBV28 and TRBJ1-5, with a possible D match to TRBD1 (5 bases). This CDR3 is built from 15 residues. From germline, CDR1 is MDHEN and CDR2 SYDVKM. V was trimmed by 6 bases and J by 2 bases, leaving 14 bases between them. The CDR3 loop reads CASSLGAQGNQPQHF. The CDR3 DNA is TGTGCCAGCAGCTTGGGAGCACAGGGCAATCAGCCCCAGCATTTT.

The CDR3 DNA reads as TGTGCCAGCAGCTTGAACCCCCAGGGCCACTATGGCTACACCTTC. As protein: CASSLNPQGHYGYTF. The chain uses TRBV5-6 and TRBJ1-2, with D possibly being TRBD1 (5 bases). V was cut by 1 base and J by 3 bases, with 13 bases left in between. Looked up from germline, CDR1 is SGHDT and CDR2 is YYEEEE. This CDR3 comprises 15 residues.

J is TRBJ2-7 and V is TRBV4-1; a possible D gene is TRBD1 (5 bases). This CDR3 spans 15 amino acids. Per germline, CDR1 MGHRA and CDR2 YSYEKL. Trimming stripped 0 bases from V and 3 bases from J, with 12 bases between. The DNA of the CDR3 is TGCGCCAGCAGCCAAGACCGACAGATAGGCTACGAGCAGTACTTC. Its protein product is CASSQDRQIGYEQYF.

The rearrangement links TRBV25-1 to TRBJ1-1, with TRBD1 identical over 7 bases. Per germline, CDR1 MGHDK and CDR2 SYGVNS. The trim removed 9 bases at V and 5 bases at J, leaving 9 bases unmatched. The CDR3 spans 13 residues. CDR3 sequence reads: CASRPGQWTEAFF. The CDR3 DNA reads as TGTGCCAGTCGACCGGGACAGTGGACTGAAGCTTTCTTT.

The rearrangement joins TRBV6-2 or TRBV6-3 to TRBJ1-5, with D uncertain. The CDR3 runs to 17 residues. Germline lookup yields CDR1 MNHEY and CDR2 SVGEGT. V gave up 5 bases and J gave up 0 bases, with 17 bases separating them. CDR3 sequence reads: CASSQRFGSYSNQPQHF. As DNA, the CDR3 is TGTGCCAGCAGTCAGCGTTTCGGATCATATAGCAATCAGCCCCAGCATTTT.

The rearrangement uses TRBV15 and TRBJ1-2; D not certain. This CDR3 contains 13 residues. Germline assignment: CDR1 LNHNV and CDR2 YYDKDF (reference sequence). The V and J ends lost 1 base and 2 bases respectively, with 5 bases between them. CDR3 nucleotides: TGTGCCACCAGCAGAGGGACCAACTATGGCTACACCTTC. Its protein product is CATSRGTNYGYTF.